Detailed here is one TCR beta chain. Its antigen is unidentified. This sample was included in a study of T-cell memory formation after mild COVID-19. Study-wide context: The two donors had largely donor-specific TCR clusters. General study findings and limits: The finding that pre-infection memory included some responding clones suggested that cross-reactive memory joined.

Using its own MiXCR run on the 5' RACE reads, TCRdb lists one record per CDR3 protein. The sample holds around 470,000 distinct CDR3 sequences; roughly 20% are singletons and the top ten take 7.5% to 9.5%. Germline CDR1 and CDR2: LNHDA and SQIVND (reference sequence). The CDR3 loop spans 15 amino acids. V lost 6 bases, J lost 0 bases, and 14 bases lay in between. The sequencing sample was made of PBMCs or a T cell subset sorted from them (not recorded which). The TCR sequence derives from an adult woman who had mild COVID-19 (a few samples of this study predate the infection). Cell type and time point are not known. This chain joins TRBV19 and TRBJ1-1, with D perhaps TRBD1 (5 bases). The CDR3 DNA reads TGTGCCAGTAGGGAACCGGGACGAGTGAACACTGAAGCTTTCTTT. It specifies CASREPGRVNTEAFF.